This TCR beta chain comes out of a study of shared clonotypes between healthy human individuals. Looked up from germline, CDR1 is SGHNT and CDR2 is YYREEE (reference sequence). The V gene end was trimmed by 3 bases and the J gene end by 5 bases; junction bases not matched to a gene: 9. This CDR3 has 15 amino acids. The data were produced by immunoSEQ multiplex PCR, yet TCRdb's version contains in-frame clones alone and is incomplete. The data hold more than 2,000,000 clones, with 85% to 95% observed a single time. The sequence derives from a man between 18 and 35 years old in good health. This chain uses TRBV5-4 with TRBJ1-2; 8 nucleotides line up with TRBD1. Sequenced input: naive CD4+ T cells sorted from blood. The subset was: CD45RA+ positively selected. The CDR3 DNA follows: TGTGCCAGCAGCTCCGGACAGGGAGGGGGTTATGGCTACACCTTC. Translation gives CASSSGQGGGYGYTF.